This T cell receptor (beta chain) is drawn from a study of blood T cell repertoires in COVID-19. As for the study in general: The cDNA or gDNA used as material had been derived from T cells, B-cell-depleted T cells, or PBMCs.

Libraries were prepared by immunoSEQ multiplex PCR; TCRdb keeps only in-frame clonotypes and omits some of them. The sample has a few hundred thousand clones; about four fifths are singletons. Germline values: CDR1 LNHDA, CDR2 SQIVND (reference sequence). V lost 3 bases to trimming and J lost 4 bases; unmatched junction nucleotides: 6. This CDR3 is built from 16 residues. Sequences were obtained from peripheral blood. This clonotype was obtained from a young man who had recovered from COVID-19. The chain couples TRBV19 to TRBJ2-6, with 7 bases that match TRBD1. The CDR3 region is CASSIYRGSGANVLTF. The CDR3 region has the DNA TGTGCCAGTAGTATTTACAGGGGTTCAGGGGCCAACGTCCTGACTTTC.